The 9 T cell receptor beta chains below come from one sample, sequenced in a study of identical twins. TCRdb fed the 5' RACE reads into MiXCR, producing one record per CDR3 protein. This table has around 370,000 distinct CDR3 sequences, roughly 9% appearing once. Sequencing was performed on naive T cells sorted from blood. Receptors were obtained from a woman aged 50 to 60 in good health.

In this sample, this clonotype turned up a few times. This chain connects TRBV5-1 to TRBJ2-1; 7 bases match TRBD2. CDR1 and CDR2 from the germline V gene are SGHRS and YFSETQ. The CDR3 length is 16 residues. V shed 1 base, J shed 4 bases, and the junction held 8 bases outside the gene matches. CDR3 residues: CASSLSPLAEYNEQFF. The CDR3, as DNA: TGCGCCAGCAGCTTGTCACCTCTAGCGGAGTACAATGAGCAGTTCTTC.

This clonotype was counted only a few times. The chain combines TRBV20-1 with TRBJ2-5, with a weak D call TRBD2 (6 bases). The germline gives CDR1 DFQATT, CDR2 SNEGSKA (reference sequence). This CDR3 region has 14 residues. The ends were cut back, 1 base at V and 5 bases at J, with 14 bases in the middle. The CDR3 nucleotides are TGCAGTGCTAGAGCAGAGACTGGAGGGGAGACCCAGTACTTC. Translation: CSARAETGGETQYF.

The rearrangement links TRBV10-3 to TRBJ1-1, with 9 bases matching TRBD1. Per germline, CDR1 ENHRY and CDR2 SYGVKD. This CDR3 has 13 residues. J was trimmed by 6 bases and V by 3 bases; bases with no gene match: 2. CDR3 sequence: CAISEGQGSEAFF. The CDR3 nucleotides read TGTGCCATCAGTGAAGGACAGGGGTCTGAAGCTTTCTTT.

This clonotype showed up many times. The genes are TRBV12-3 or TRBV12-4 and TRBJ1-1, with 9 bases that match TRBD1. There are 15 residues in the CDR3. V was pared by 4 bases and J by 5 bases, with 8 bases of the junction left unmatched. CDR3 in amino acids: CASSSKDRGGTEAFF. The CDR3 bases are TGTGCCAGCAGTTCGAAGGACAGGGGAGGAACTGAAGCTTTCTTT.

Many counts were recorded for this clonotype. This chain uses TRBV5-1 with TRBJ1-1; D perhaps matches TRBD1 (5 bases). The CDR3 consists of 15 residues. V dropped 1 base and J dropped 0 bases, with 10 bases sitting between them. Germline V gene data show CDR1 as SGHRS and CDR2 as YFSETQ. CDR3 nucleotide sequence: TGCGCCAGCAGCTTGAGTCAGGGTATGAACACTGAAGCTTTCTTT. This sequence encodes CASSLSQGMNTEAFF.

The V call is TRBV4-2, the J call TRBJ2-5, with D possibly TRBD2 on 5 matching bases. CDR3 size: 14 residues. V lost 4 bases, J lost 2 bases, and 11 bases lay in between. In germline, CDR1 is LGHNA, CDR2 YNFKEQ. This CDR3 reads CASSRPGMQETQYF. The CDR3 DNA sequence: TGTGCCAGCAGCCGCCCGGGGATGCAAGAGACCCAGTACTTC.

This clonotype was counted at least ten times. The gene calls are TRBV27 and TRBJ2-1; D gene unclear. Germline CDR1 and CDR2: MNHEY and SMNVEV (reference sequence). This CDR3 is 14 amino acids long. With 6 bases removed from V and 3 bases from J, the gap between germline ends came to 12 bases. CDR3 loop: CASRRLGNYNEQFF. The CDR3, as DNA: TGTGCCAGCAGAAGACTGGGAAACTACAATGAGCAGTTCTTC.

This clonotype was seen at least ten times. V gene TRBV10-3 combines with J gene TRBJ2-1; 10 bases are a match to TRBD2. Germline V lookup: CDR1 ENHRY, CDR2 SYGVKD. The CDR3 spans 14 residues. J lost 2 bases, V lost 5 bases, and 0 bases had no gene match. CDR3 sequence reads: CAISTSGTYNEQFF. The CDR3 nucleotides read TGTGCCATCAGTACTAGCGGGACCTACAATGAGCAGTTCTTC.

This clonotype was seen repeatedly, ten times or more. The chain couples TRBV12-3 or TRBV12-4 to TRBJ1-5, with TRBD1 identical over 8 bases. This CDR3 comprises 18 residues. Trimming cost V 5 bases and J 0 bases; bases outside gene matches: 12. The CDR3 region has the DNA TGTGCCAGCAGTCAGGACAGGGTCACCCGAGATAGCAATCAGCCCCAGCATTTT. This codes for CASSQDRVTRDSNQPQHF.